This T cell receptor (beta chain) emerged from a study of response to subunit inactivated influenza vaccine listed by TCRdb under 2018. A note on the overall study: To follow how T cells responded to a trivalent subunit inactivated influenza vaccine, the researchers relied on deep quantitative profiling of the T cell receptor repertoire. The full study reports these points: The authors proposed that each seasonal influenza vaccination may bring in only a limited number of new T cells.

A note on this clonotype: Its antigen specificity is not known. No much larger clone is present one base from it, and per-base qualities are unavailable.

The library came from RT-PCR. Sequencing took place on an Illumina HiSeq 2500. TCRdb reanalyzed the raw reads on its own, using fastp at Q25 for trimming and MiXCR for clone calling, and kept in-frame beta chains. Each entry merges the rows of one CDR3 protein and shows their most common DNA and genes. Here the sample has around 250,000 distinct CDR3 sequences; more than 9% occur a single time. The leading ten clones occupy about 7.8% of the sample. From the cysteine up to the phenylalanine, the CDR3 has a length of 17 residues. Of all the DNA, just the CDR3 is kept, 51 bases in frame from base 1. Sequences MGHRA (CDR1) and YSYEKL (CDR2) are obtained from the germline V gene. Germline trimming amounts to 3 bases on V and 4 bases on J, with 13 as the count of junction bases outside the gene matches.

This TCR was sampled from a man in his fifties who received an inactivated influenza vaccine. Donor details come from another sample of the same person, matched by shared clones. The material was non-naive T cells sorted from PBMCs, obtained 14 to 15 days before vaccination. This specimen's cell subset or site label, per the study, means: memory T cell fraction. The sequence is built from TRBV4-1 and TRBJ2-5; TRBD1 fits 8 bases in the junction. CDR3 region: CASSHLLRTGTRETQYF. Here is the DNA: TGCGCCAGCAGCCACCTTCTAAGGACAGGGACGCGAGAGACCCAGTACTTC.